The sequence of this T cell receptor (beta chain) was determined in a study of early T cells in non-severe SARS-CoV-2 infection. Study summary: Sequencing used unsorted whole-blood bulk RNA, so chains lack pairing.

Regarding the study as a whole: Comparison of clonotypes with VDJdb favored anti-spike CD8 responses while missing private and CD4 specificities.

Unique molecular identifier tags were affixed to discrete cDNA molecules. From the 5' RACE reads, TCRdb called clonotypes with MiXCR, one entry per CDR3 protein. The table lists about 64,000 distinct CDR3 sequences, around 10% of them singletons. Regarding this clonotype: Its antigen remains unknown.

CDR3 length: 12 amino acids. V lost 2 bases to trimming and J lost 5 bases, with 7 bases between them. CDR1 is SGHRS and CDR2 is YFSETQ in the germline V gene. The TCR sequence derives from an adult who was a healthcare worker with PCR-confirmed SARS-CoV-2 infection or an uninfected control (not recorded which). The chain uses TRBV5-1 and TRBJ1-1; perhaps TRBD1 as D (6 bases). The sample in question was whole blood, obtained at baseline. The CDR3 is CASSFDRTEAFF. CDR3 sequence (DNA): TGCGCCAGCAGCTTCGACAGGACTGAAGCTTTCTTT.